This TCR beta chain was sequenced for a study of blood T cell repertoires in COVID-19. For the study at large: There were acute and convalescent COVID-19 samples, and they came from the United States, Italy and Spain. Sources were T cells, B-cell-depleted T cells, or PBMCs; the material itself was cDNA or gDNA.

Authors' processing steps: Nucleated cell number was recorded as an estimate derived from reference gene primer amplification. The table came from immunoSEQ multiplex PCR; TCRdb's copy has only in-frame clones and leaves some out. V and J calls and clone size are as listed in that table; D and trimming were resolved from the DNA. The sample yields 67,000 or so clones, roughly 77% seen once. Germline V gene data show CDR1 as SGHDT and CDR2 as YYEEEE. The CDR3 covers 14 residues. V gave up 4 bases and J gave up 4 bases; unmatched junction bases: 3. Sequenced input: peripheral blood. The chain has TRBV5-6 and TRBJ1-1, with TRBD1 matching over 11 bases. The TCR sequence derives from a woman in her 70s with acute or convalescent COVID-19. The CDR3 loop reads CASSEDRGRTEAFF. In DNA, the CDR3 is TGTGCCAGCAGCGAGGACAGGGGGCGCACTGAAGCTTTCTTT. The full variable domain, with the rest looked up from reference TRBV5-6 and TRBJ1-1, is DAGVTQSPTHLIKTRGQQVTLRCSPKSGHDTVSWYQQALGQGPQFIFQYYEEEERQRGNFPDRFSGHQFPNYSSELNVNALLLGDSALYLCASSEDRGRTEAFFGQGTRLTVV.